The 30 T cell receptor beta chains listed next were all sequenced from one sample in a study of blood T cell repertoires in COVID-19. Here immunoSEQ multiplex PCR was the method, and the copy in TCRdb shows in-frame clones only, minus some. Among hundreds of thousands of clones, nearly 90% were seen once, and the ten largest hold roughly 3.1%. The specimen was peripheral blood. Source of these receptors: a man aged 18 to 29 with active or convalescent COVID-19.

This clone was seen just once. This chain joins TRBV25-1 and TRBJ2-3; D unclear. V was pared by 1 base and J by 0 bases, with 5 bases between. The CDR3 runs to 14 residues. Germline lookup yields CDR1 MGHDK and CDR2 SYGVNS. For the CDR3, the DNA is TGTGCCAGCAGTGAATTGAGGAGCACAGATACGCAGTATTTT. Its translation: CASSELRSTDTQYF.

The genes are TRBV29-1 and TRBJ1-3; D unclear. The CDR3 is made up of 15 amino acids. Germline V gene data show CDR1 as SQVTM and CDR2 as ANQGSEA. Trimming removed 4 bases from V and 3 bases from J, with 16 bases in between. CDR3 coding DNA: TGCAGCGTTGCACCTGGGCTCCCGGATGGAAACACCATATATTTT. Amino acid sequence: CSVAPGLPDGNTIYF. Full variable domain (remainder filled in from reference TRBV29-1 and TRBJ1-3): SAVISQKPSRDICQRGTSLTIQCQVDSQVTMMFWYRQQPGQSLTLIATANQGSEATYESGFVIDKFPISRPNLTFSTLTVSNMSPEDSSIYLCSVAPGLPDGNTIYFGEGSWLTVV.

V gene TRBV19 combines with J gene TRBJ1-2; 9 bases map to TRBD1. The CDR3 contains 13 residues. CDR1 is LNHDA and CDR2 is SQIVND in the germline V gene (reference sequence). J lost 5 bases, V lost 5 bases, and 3 bases had no gene match. The CDR3 sequence is CASSAGTGYGYTF. CDR3 nucleotide sequence: TGTGCCAGTAGTGCCGGGACAGGGTATGGCTACACCTTC.

The chain carries TRBV25-1 and TRBJ2-5, with D unresolved. Germline CDR1 reads MGHDK; CDR2 reads SYGVNS. This CDR3 spans 11 amino acids. Trimming cost V 5 bases and J 4 bases, with 5 bases left between them. CDR3 protein: CASSLVETQYF. The CDR3 DNA reads as TGTGCCAGCAGTCTAGTAGAGACCCAGTACTTC.

The chain employs TRBV14 and TRBJ1-5; D might be TRBD1 (6 bases). Trimming stripped 1 base from V and 7 bases from J, with 11 bases between. Germline CDR1 and CDR2: SGHDN and FVKESK. There are 14 residues in the CDR3. The DNA for the CDR3 is TGTGCCAGCAGCCAAGGGGGGCTTGGGCAGCCCCAGCATTTT. Amino acid sequence: CASSQGGLGQPQHF. Supplemented by reference TRBV14 and TRBJ1-5, the full variable domain reads EAGVTQFPSHSVIEKGQTVTLRCDPISGHDNLYWYRRVMGKEIKFLLHFVKESKQDESGMPNNRFLAERTGGTYSTLKVQPAELEDSGVYFCASSQGGLGQPQHFGDGTRLSIL.

The J gene is TRBJ1-5, the V gene TRBV19, with 7 bases aligning to TRBD1. This CDR3 is built from 14 residues. CDR1 and CDR2 from the germline V gene are LNHDA and SQIVND (reference sequence). V was clipped by 7 bases and J by 4 bases; unmatched bases: 7. CDR3 protein: CASTETGLNQPQHF. The CDR3 DNA sequence: TGTGCCAGTACTGAGACAGGGTTGAATCAGCCCCAGCATTTT.

V gene TRBV5-4 combines with J gene TRBJ2-2; a weak D match, TRBD2 (5 bases). The CDR3 loop spans 13 amino acids. The germline V gene has CDR1 SGHNT and CDR2 YYREEE (reference sequence). V shed 4 bases and J shed 6 bases, with 10 bases lying between them. The CDR3 here is CASSTRLSGELFF. DNA of the CDR3: TGTGCCAGCAGCACCCGACTATCCGGGGAGCTGTTTTTT.

Remarks on this clone: The junction does not match germline at one end; this may be a read error. The V call is TRBV5-1, the J call TRBJ1-4; D gene uncertain. Germline V gene data show CDR1 as SGHRS and CDR2 as YFSETQ. The CDR3 has 15 amino acids. CDR3 protein: CASNLAGVGVEKLFF. CDR3 in DNA: TGCGCCAGCAACTTGGCGGGAGTAGGAGTTGAAAAACTGTTTTTT. The variable domain in full, with the rest retrieved from reference TRBV5-1 and TRBJ1-4, is KAGVTQTPRYLIKTRGQQVTLSCSPISGHRSVSWYQQTPGQGLQFLFEYFSETQRNKGNFPGRFSGRQFSNSRSEMNVSTLELGDSALYLCASNLAGVGVEKLFFGSGTQLSVL.

The chain is built from TRBV30 and TRBJ1-6, with unresolved D. The CDR3 loop spans 15 amino acids. V was shortened by 3 bases and J by 0 bases, with 9 bases between the two germline ends. Germline V gene sequence: CDR1 GTSNPN, CDR2 SVGIG (reference sequence). The CDR3 coding sequence is TGTGCCTGGAGCTCTGTAGACTCCTATAATTCACCCCTCCACTTT. Translation gives CAWSSVDSYNSPLHF. Full variable domain (missing parts from reference TRBV30 and TRBJ1-6): SQTIHQWPATLVQPVGSPLSLECTVEGTSNPNLYWYRQAAGRGLQLLFYSVGIGQISSEVPQNLSASRPQDRQFILSSKKLLLSDSGFYLCAWSSVDSYNSPLHFGNGTRLTVT.

This chain uses TRBV7-8 with TRBJ2-5, with 9 nucleotides matching TRBD2. This CDR3 spans 15 amino acids. V shed 1 base and J 4 bases; nucleotides not matched to a gene: 4. The germline CDR1 and CDR2 sequences are SGHVS and FQNEAQ. As DNA, the CDR3 is TGTGCCAGCAGCTTAGAGTTTAGCGGGGGAGAGACCCAGTACTTC. Protein product: CASSLEFSGGETQYF.

The V gene is TRBV24-1, the J gene TRBJ1-1, with D perhaps matching TRBD1 (5 bases). CDR3 length: 13 amino acids. Germline loops: CDR1 KGHDR, CDR2 SFDVKD. Trimming removed 3 bases from V and 4 bases from J, with 8 bases in between. CDR3 loop: CATSDTRVTEAFF. The CDR3 nucleotides are TGTGCCACCAGTGATACCAGGGTCACTGAAGCTTTCTTT.

With respect to this clone: At one of its ends the junction is not consistent with the germline gene, which may arise from a read error. The chain is built from TRBV2 and TRBJ2-7, with 7 positions matching TRBD2. Per the germline V gene, CDR1 is SNHLY and CDR2 is FYNNEI. This CDR3 contains 15 residues. The CDR3 DNA follows: TGTGCCAGCTGTGAGTTGGAGCGGGAAGAGTACGAGCAGTACTTC. Protein sequence: CASCELEREEYEQYF.

V gene TRBV7-2 combines with J gene TRBJ1-5; TRBD1 is a possible D gene (6 bases). Germline V gives CDR1 SGHTA, CDR2 FQGNSA. The CDR3 consists of 14 residues. The germline V and J ends were trimmed by 8 bases and 6 bases, with 17 bases remaining between them. The CDR3 DNA reads as TGTGCCAGCGCCCGGGCAGGGGATGGTCAGCCCCAGCATTTT. Translation: CASARAGDGQPQHF.

This rearrangement joins TRBV7-2 to TRBJ2-7; TRBD1 might be the D (5 bases). Looked up from germline, CDR1 is SGHTA and CDR2 is FQGNSA. The CDR3 spans 13 residues. Trimming left V 4 bases short and J 3 bases short, with 10 bases between. The CDR3 reads CASSSNRHYEQYF. CDR3 DNA: TGTGCCAGCAGCTCTAACAGGCACTACGAGCAGTACTTC.

This clone was detected only once. This chain links TRBV28 with TRBJ1-2; D possibly corresponds to TRBD1 (5 bases). V was cut by 4 bases and J by 4 bases, with 28 bases left in between. The CDR3 contains 19 residues. The germline V gene encodes CDR1 MDHEN and CDR2 SYDVKM. This chain's CDR3 is CASSYTHSAPIGATYGYTF. As DNA, the CDR3 is TGTGCCAGCAGTTACACCCACAGCGCACCAATAGGGGCTACCTATGGCTACACCTTC.

This chain joins TRBV2 and TRBJ2-5; 9 bases agree with TRBD2. CDR1 and CDR2 (germline): SNHLY, FYNNEI. V shed 8 bases and J 4 bases; nucleotides not matched to a gene: 11. The CDR3 covers 15 residues. The CDR3 coding sequence is TGTGCCAGCGGGCAGGATAGCGGGAGATCAGAGACCCAGTACTTC. It encodes CASGQDSGRSETQYF.

The chain has TRBV7-2 and TRBJ2-2; 7 bases line up with TRBD2. Germline V gene data show CDR1 as SGHTA and CDR2 as FQGNSA. The CDR3 sequence is 17 residues long. The junction had 9 bases not matched to a gene; V was cut back by 1 base and J by 4 bases. CDR3 region: CASSLGFASGSTGELFF. In DNA, the CDR3 is TGTGCCAGCAGCTTAGGGTTCGCTAGCGGTTCCACCGGGGAGCTGTTTTTT.

The rearrangement links TRBV4-1 to TRBJ2-1; the match to TRBD2 covers 8 bases. This CDR3 region has 16 residues. Germline V gives CDR1 MGHRA, CDR2 YSYEKL. J gave up 4 bases and V 0 bases, and 5 bases lay outside the gene matches. The CDR3 spells CASSQDRGGKYNEQFF. Written as DNA, the CDR3 is TGCGCCAGCAGCCAAGATCGCGGGGGGAAGTACAATGAGCAGTTCTTC.

In DNA, the CDR3 is TGCAGCGCAACAGGGGGGGCTAACTATGGCTACACCTTC. Translation gives CSATGGANYGYTF. The chain joins TRBV29-1 to TRBJ1-2; TRBD1 matches at 8 bases. This CDR3 is 13 amino acids long. The ends lost 7 bases at V and 0 bases at J; junction bases unmatched: 4. Germline-derived CDR1 and CDR2 are SQVTM and ANQGSEA.

This chain connects TRBV27 to TRBJ2-7; D perhaps matches TRBD2 (6 bases). This CDR3 region has 14 residues. Germline-derived CDR1 and CDR2 are MNHEY and SMNVEV (reference sequence). Trimming pared 0 bases from V and 7 bases from J, leaving 13 bases between. The CDR3 loop is CASSLSGTPKEQYF. As DNA, the CDR3 is TGTGCCAGCAGTTTATCGGGGACTCCTAAGGAGCAGTACTTC.

The V call is TRBV27, the J call TRBJ2-3, with 10 positions matching TRBD1. The germline V gene encodes CDR1 MNHEY and CDR2 SMNVEV (reference sequence). CDR3 length: 15 residues. V was pared by 3 bases and J by 4 bases, with 4 bases of the junction left unmatched. CDR3 protein: CASSFGDRGADTQYF. CDR3 nucleotides: TGTGCCAGCAGTTTCGGGGACAGGGGAGCAGATACGCAGTATTTT.

The chain is built from TRBV30 and TRBJ1-1, with D possibly matching TRBD1 (5 bases). This CDR3 has 11 amino acids. The V gene's germline CDR1 is GTSNPN and CDR2 SVGIG (reference sequence). Trimming shortened V by 1 base and J by 11 bases, and 11 bases separated the two germline ends. CDR3 in amino acids: CAWSAGGMAFF. The CDR3 DNA sequence: TGTGCCTGGAGTGCCGGGGGTATGGCTTTCTTT.

A word on this clone: Other DNA sequences in the sample encode the same CDR3. This rearrangement joins TRBV9 to TRBJ2-3; D is ambiguous. Germline lookup yields CDR1 SGDLS and CDR2 YYNGEE. The V gene lost 0 bases and the J gene lost 0 bases, with 5 bases spanning the gap. The CDR3 is made up of 14 amino acids. In DNA form, the CDR3 reads TGTGCCAGCAGCGTAGGCGGCAGCACAGATACGCAGTATTTT. Its translation is CASSVGGSTDTQYF.

The chain combines TRBV3-1 (or the pseudogene TRBV3-2) with TRBJ2-5; 8 bases line up with TRBD2. This CDR3 comprises 17 residues. Germline CDR1 LGHDT, CDR2 YNNKEL (reference sequence). Trimming cost V 6 bases and J 5 bases; bases outside gene matches: 17. The CDR3 coding sequence is TGTGCCAGCAGGCCGGGTAGCGGGGCGCCTCGGTGGGAGACCCAGTACTTC. Translated: CASRPGSGAPRWETQYF.

The rearrangement links TRBV6-5 to TRBJ1-6; possibly TRBD1 for D (6 bases). The CDR3 is made up of 15 amino acids. Germline-derived CDR1 and CDR2 are MNHEY and SVGAGI. With 2 bases removed from V and 8 bases from J, the gap between germline ends came to 13 bases. The CDR3 protein is CASSYEGGLYSPLHF. As DNA, the CDR3 is TGTGCCAGCAGTTACGAAGGGGGTCTTTATTCACCCCTCCACTTT.

The rearrangement links TRBV28 to TRBJ1-2; unclear D gene. V dropped 11 bases and J dropped 4 bases, with 20 bases sitting between them. CDR1 and CDR2 (germline): MDHEN, SYDVKM. The CDR3 extends over 14 amino acids. The CDR3 here is CADCPTGSSYGYTF. The CDR3 coding sequence is TGTGCCGATTGTCCTACGGGGTCCAGCTATGGCTACACCTTC.

The chain combines TRBV11-2 with TRBJ1-1; 8 nucleotides align to TRBD1. V lost 3 bases, J lost 0 bases, and 6 bases stayed unmatched. The CDR3 is 16 residues long. Germline assignment: CDR1 SGHAT and CDR2 FQNNGV. CDR3: CASSFGDRGVNTEAFF. CDR3 DNA sequence: TGTGCCAGCAGCTTTGGTGACAGGGGCGTGAACACTGAAGCTTTCTTT.

V is TRBV5-1 and J is TRBJ2-7, with TRBD1 matching over 7 bases. Germline-derived CDR1 and CDR2 are SGHRS and YFSETQ. The CDR3 runs to 14 residues. The J segment lost 4 bases and the V segment lost 4 bases, leaving 8 bases of the junction unmatched. CDR3 nucleotide sequence: TGCGCCAGCAGCCCCCGACAGGGTCGATACGAGCAGTACTTC. This translates into CASSPRQGRYEQYF.

The chain links TRBV14 to TRBJ1-1; TRBD1 might be the D (5 bases). V gave up 0 bases and J gave up 2 bases, with 13 bases separating them. Germline V gives CDR1 SGHDN, CDR2 FVKESK. This CDR3 has 16 amino acids. In DNA, the CDR3 is TGTGCCAGCAGCCAAGATCAGAGGCAGGGAAACACTGAAGCTTTCTTT. Its protein is CASSQDQRQGNTEAFF.

The rearrangement uses TRBV6-1 and TRBJ1-2, with D tentatively TRBD1 (6 bases). CDR1 and CDR2 (germline): MNHNS, SASEGT. This CDR3 comprises 16 residues. V shed 0 bases and J shed 4 bases, with 15 bases lying between them. DNA of the CDR3: TGTGCCAGCAGTGAAGCAGGGGAGGGGGTCGTCTATGGCTACACCTTC. Translating it yields CASSEAGEGVVYGYTF.